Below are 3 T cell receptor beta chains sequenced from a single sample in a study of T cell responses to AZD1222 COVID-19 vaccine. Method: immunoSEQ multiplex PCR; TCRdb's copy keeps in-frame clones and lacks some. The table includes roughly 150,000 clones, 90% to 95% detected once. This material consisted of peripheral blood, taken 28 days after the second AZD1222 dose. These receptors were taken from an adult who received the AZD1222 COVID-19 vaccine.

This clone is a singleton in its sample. The CDR3 bases are TGTGCCAGCAGTTACGCGGCGAGCGGTCAGCCCCAGCATTTT. The encoded protein is CASSYAASGQPQHF. The chain has TRBV6-5 and TRBJ1-5; no firm D call. The CDR3 runs to 14 residues. V was pared by 2 bases and J by 6 bases, with 11 bases between. Germline-derived CDR1 and CDR2 are MNHEY and SVGAGI.

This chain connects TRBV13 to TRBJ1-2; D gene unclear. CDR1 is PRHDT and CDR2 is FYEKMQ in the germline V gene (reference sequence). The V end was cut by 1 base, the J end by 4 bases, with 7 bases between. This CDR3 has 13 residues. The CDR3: CASSLDKGYGYTF. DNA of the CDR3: TGTGCCAGCAGCTTAGATAAGGGCTATGGCTACACCTTC.

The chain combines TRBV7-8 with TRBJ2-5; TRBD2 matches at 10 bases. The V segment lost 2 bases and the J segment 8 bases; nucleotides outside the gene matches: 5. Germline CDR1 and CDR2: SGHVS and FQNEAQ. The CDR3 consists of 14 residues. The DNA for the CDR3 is TGTGCCAGCAGCTTAAAACTAGCGGGGATTACCCAGTACTTC. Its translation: CASSLKLAGITQYF.